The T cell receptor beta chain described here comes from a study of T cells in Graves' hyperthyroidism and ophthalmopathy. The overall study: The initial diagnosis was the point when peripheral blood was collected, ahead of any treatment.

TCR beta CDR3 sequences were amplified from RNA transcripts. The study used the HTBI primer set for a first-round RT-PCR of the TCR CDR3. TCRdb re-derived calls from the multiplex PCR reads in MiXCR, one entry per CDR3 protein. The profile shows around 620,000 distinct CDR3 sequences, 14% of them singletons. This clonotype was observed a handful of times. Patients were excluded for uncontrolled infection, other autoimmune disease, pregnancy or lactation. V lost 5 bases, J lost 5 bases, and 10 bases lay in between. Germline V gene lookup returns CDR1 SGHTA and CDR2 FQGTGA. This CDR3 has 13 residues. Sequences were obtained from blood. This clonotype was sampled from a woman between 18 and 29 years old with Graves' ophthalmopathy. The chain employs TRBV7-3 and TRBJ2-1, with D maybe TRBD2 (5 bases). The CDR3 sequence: CASSGSINNEQFF. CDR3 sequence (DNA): TGTGCCAGCAGCGGGAGTATCAACAATGAGCAGTTCTTC. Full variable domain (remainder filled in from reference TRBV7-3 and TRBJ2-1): GAGVSQTPSNKVTEKGKYVELRCDPISGHTALYWYRQSLGQGPEFLIYFQGTGAADDSGLPNDRFFAVRPEGSVSTLKIQRTERGDSAVYLCASSGSINNEQFFGPGTRLTVL.